The entry below describes one T cell receptor beta chain. Its antigen is as yet unknown. The record originates from a study of T-cell reconstitution after alpha-beta-depleted transplantation in children. Study-wide findings and caveats: TCRbeta diversity was high at day 60 in some patients (a result of surviving recipient T cells and thymic progenitors). When one year had passed after transplant, most T-cell counts and diversity came from newly produced T cells. The origin of alpha-beta T cells about two months after transplant was reportedly several hundred expanded graft clones.

Germline V gene lookup returns CDR1 SNHLY and CDR2 FYNNEI. V lost 6 bases to trimming and J lost 8 bases; unmatched junction nucleotides: 4. The CDR3 totals 12 residues. The TCRbeta library was prepared with unique molecular identifiers. TCRdb fed the PCR reads into MiXCR, producing one record per CDR3 protein. The sample has about a million distinct CDR3 sequences; about 31% are singletons. Material: PBMCs, mostly from graft donor cells, obtained 360 days after TCRalphabeta/CD19-depleted stem cell transplant. The receptor's source is a boy younger than two who had a stem cell transplant for SCID, so the T cells may come from the graft donor. The chain couples TRBV2 to TRBJ1-1; TRBD1 agrees at 9 bases. The CDR3: CASRGQGSEAFF. The CDR3 coding sequence is TGTGCCAGCAGGGGACAGGGCTCCGAAGCTTTCTTT.